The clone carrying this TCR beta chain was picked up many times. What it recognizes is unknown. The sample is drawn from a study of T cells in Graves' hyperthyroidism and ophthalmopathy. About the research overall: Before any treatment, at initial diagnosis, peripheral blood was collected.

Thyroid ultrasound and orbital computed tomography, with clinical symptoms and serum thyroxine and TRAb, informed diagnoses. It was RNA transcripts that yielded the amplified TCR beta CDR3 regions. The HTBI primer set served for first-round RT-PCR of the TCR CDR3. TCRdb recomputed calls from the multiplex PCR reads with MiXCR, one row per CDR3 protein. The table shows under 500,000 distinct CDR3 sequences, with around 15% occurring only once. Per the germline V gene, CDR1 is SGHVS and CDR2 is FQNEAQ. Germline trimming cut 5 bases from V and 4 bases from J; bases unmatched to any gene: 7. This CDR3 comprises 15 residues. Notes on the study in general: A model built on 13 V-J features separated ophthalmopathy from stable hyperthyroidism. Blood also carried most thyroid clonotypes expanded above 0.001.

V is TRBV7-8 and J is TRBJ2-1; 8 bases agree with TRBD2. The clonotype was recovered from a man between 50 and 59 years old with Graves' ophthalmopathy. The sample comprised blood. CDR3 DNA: TGTGCCAGCAGCCCCGGACTAGCCCCTTACAATGAGCAGTTCTTC. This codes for CASSPGLAPYNEQFF.